The clone carrying this T cell receptor beta chain has more than one count but fewer than ten. Its target is not known. TCRdb's copy holds only in-frame clones and misses some; the assay was immunoSEQ multiplex PCR. Among several thousand clones listed, approximately 62% were seen once. These data originate in a study of circulating tumor DNA in untreated peripheral T-cell lymphoma. Study results and limitations: In approximately 78% of patients, tumor-specific clonotypes were identified.

The tumor tissue sample was taken at baseline before any treatment. Trimming at V came to 5 bases and at J to 2 bases, leaving 9 bases not matched to a gene. CDR1 and CDR2 (germline): LNHDA, SQIVND (reference sequence). The CDR3 is 15 amino acids. The sequencing sample was made of tumor tissue. This sequence was found in a human donor with peripheral T-cell lymphoma. The chain joins TRBV19 to TRBJ2-7, with TRBD2 matching over 7 bases. CDR3 coding DNA: TGTGCCAGTAGTCGGACCTCTAGCGGACCCTACGAGCAGTACTTC. Its translation: CASSRTSSGPYEQYF.